This T cell receptor beta chain stems from a study of T cell repertoires in cytomegalovirus infection. MiXCR was run by TCRdb on the reads, yielding one entry per CDR3 protein. The data contain approximately 500,000 distinct CDR3 sequences, about 10% of them singletons. Germline CDR1 and CDR2: SQVTM and ANQGSEA. V shed 5 bases, J shed 6 bases, and the junction held 6 bases outside the gene matches. This CDR3 is built from 13 residues. The rearrangement links TRBV29-1 to TRBJ2-1; 8 bases align to TRBD1. The source of this sequence is a human donor in good health (CMV status not recorded). Some clones in this sample may be carry-over from other donors' samples. The specimen was PBMCs. The CDR3, as DNA: TGCAGCGTTCTGGGGCAGGGGGCCAATGAGCAGTTCTTC. Its protein is CSVLGQGANEQFF.